Listed below are T cell receptor beta chains from one sample, sequenced in a study of cytomegalovirus exposure and HLA in healthy donors. Here immunoSEQ multiplex PCR was the method, and the copy in TCRdb shows in-frame clones only, minus some. The sample records 200,000 or so clones, 80% to 90% being singletons. Specimen: PBMCs. The origin of the receptors is a woman in her twenties or thirties in good health and CMV-seropositive. Both conserved end residues are part of each CDR3. The order of the fields is CDR3 length, clone size, D gene, V gene, J gene, CDR3 protein, CDR3 DNA. D genes are given only for firm matches. For some rows the clone size is stated as once, few or many, or as a class when expanded; others skip it.

>15|NA|TRBD2|TRBV10-3|TRBJ2-7
CAIRSAGSPSYEQYF
TGTGCCATCAGATCAGCGGGGTCTCCCTCCTACGAGCAGTACTTC
>15|few|NA|TRBV29-1|TRBJ1-2
CSVEDLLNNGYGYTF
TGCAGCGTTGAAGATCTTTTGAACAATGGCTATGGCTACACCTTC
>14|few|TRBD1|TRBV5-1|TRBJ1-2
CASSLVQGAQGYTF
TGCGCCAGCAGCTTGGTCCAGGGGGCGCAGGGCTACACCTTC
>16|NA|TRBD2|TRBV5-4|TRBJ2-1
CADGTSGGYSYNEQFF
TGTGCCGACGGGACTAGCGGGGGTTACTCCTACAATGAGCAGTTCTTC
>14|NA|TRBD1|TRBV7-9|TRBJ2-1
CASNSQGTGYEQFF
TGTGCCAGCAACTCGCAAGGGACAGGGTATGAGCAGTTCTTC
>11|NA|NA|TRBV20-1|TRBJ1-1
CSARAGYSAFF
TGCAGTGCTAGGGCAGGGTACTCAGCTTTCTTT
>16|NA|TRBD1|TRBV7-9|TRBJ2-5
CASRFLPGQGEETQYF
TGTGCCAGCAGATTTTTACCGGGACAGGGGGAAGAGACCCAGTACTTC
>14|few|NA|TRBV2|TRBJ2-1
CASSFNTGSNEQFF
TGTGCCAGCAGTTTCAATACAGGGAGCAATGAGCAGTTCTTC
>19|once|TRBD2|TRBV29-1|TRBJ2-1
CSVEGSAGWGGSSYNEQFF
TGCAGCGTTGAGGGTTCGGCGGGATGGGGAGGGAGCTCCTACAATGAGCAGTTCTTC
>11|NA|NA|TRBV6-6|TRBJ1-1
CASSLTGEAFF
TGTGCCAGCAGCCTCACAGGTGAAGCTTTCTTT
>16|NA|TRBD2|TRBV13|TRBJ2-3
CASSPLAGGRTDTQYF
TGTGCCAGCAGCCCACTAGCGGGAGGACGCACAGATACGCAGTATTTT
>15|NA|TRBD1|TRBV6-1|TRBJ1-2
CASSDPRQGDYGYTF
TGTGCCAGCAGCGACCCGAGACAGGGTGACTATGGCTACACCTTC
>14|NA|TRBD1|TRBV7-9|TRBJ1-3
CASSLTGIGNTIYF
TGTGCCAGCAGCTTGACAGGGATCGGAAACACCATATATTTT
>16|NA|TRBD2|TRBV5-1|TRBJ2-1
CASSAIPGTSGNEQFF
TGCGCCAGCAGCGCCATACCCGGGACTAGCGGAAATGAGCAGTTCTTC
>12|NA|NA|TRBV28|TRBJ1-1
CASSSPGWEAFF
TGTGCCAGCAGTTCCCCTGGCTGGGAAGCTTTCTTT
>15|NA|TRBD1|TRBV29-1|TRBJ2-7
CSVEHRDRESYEQYF
TGCAGCGTTGAACACCGGGACAGGGAATCCTACGAGCAGTACTTC
>16|NA|NA|TRBV7-3|TRBJ2-7
CASSFAGGNGVYEQYF
TGTGCCAGCAGCTTTGCTGGGGGGAACGGGGTCTACGAGCAGTACTTC
>11|NA|NA|TRBV7-8|TRBJ2-7
CASSLTYEQYF
TGTGCCAGCAGCTTAACTTACGAGCAGTACTTC
>13|NA|NA|TRBV7-2|TRBJ1-1
CASTIQVNTEAFF
TGTGCCAGCACCATACAAGTGAACACTGAAGCTTTCTTT
>13|NA|NA|TRBV29-1|TRBJ1-1
CSASSGWGAEAFF
TGCAGCGCAAGTTCAGGGTGGGGGGCTGAAGCTTTCTTT
>15|NA|NA|TRBV14|TRBJ1-2
CASSQAGTPSYGYTF
TGTGCCAGCAGCCAAGCAGGCACTCCGAGCTATGGCTACACCTTC
>17|NA|TRBD2|TRBV4-1|TRBJ2-1
CASSRLGGRASYNEQFF
TGCGCCAGCAGCCGTCTGGGAGGGAGGGCATCCTACAATGAGCAGTTCTTC
>16|few|TRBD2|TRBV7-6|TRBJ2-5
CASSPLIGRAVETQYF
TGTGCCAGCAGCCCCCTGATCGGGAGGGCAGTAGAGACCCAGTACTTC
>16|NA|NA|TRBV2|TRBJ1-5
CASSAHQGLRNQPQHF
TGTGCCAGCAGTGCTCACCAGGGGTTGCGCAATCAGCCCCAGCATTTT
>15|NA|TRBD2|TRBV28|TRBJ2-7
CASSPPTSGRYEQYF
TGTGCCAGCAGTCCCCCGACTAGCGGTCGCTACGAGCAGTACTTC
>19|NA|NA|TRBV14|TRBJ2-6
CASSQGVGQGWAGANVLTF
TGTGCCAGCAGCCAAGGCGTTGGTCAGGGTTGGGCTGGGGCCAACGTCCTGACTTTC
>14|NA|NA|TRBV6-5|TRBJ1-1
CASSYIQQNTEAFF
TGTGCCAGCAGTTACATACAGCAGAACACTGAAGCTTTCTTT
>14|NA|TRBD2|TRBV5-1|TRBJ2-7
CASSLELAGMTQYF
TGCGCCAGCAGCTTGGAGCTAGCGGGAATGACGCAGTACTTC
>14|once|NA|TRBV2|TRBJ2-3
CASSEGRATDTQYF
TGTGCCAGCAGTGAGGGCAGGGCAACAGATACGCAGTATTTT
>16|NA|TRBD2|TRBV6-1|TRBJ2-3
CASSGLAGYYTDTQYF
TGTGCCAGCAGTGGACTAGCGGGATATTACACAGATACGCAGTATTTT
>16|once|NA|TRBV5-1|TRBJ2-1
CASSLAGGVTYNEQFF
TGCGCCAGCAGCTTGGCTGGCGGGGTTACCTACAATGAGCAGTTCTTC
>13|NA|NA|TRBV5-1|TRBJ1-2
CASSLWGDYGYTF
TGCGCCAGCAGCTTGTGGGGGGACTATGGCTACACCTTC
>15|NA|TRBD1|TRBV9|TRBJ1-4
CASSVSGGFGEKLFF
TGTGCCAGCAGCGTATCAGGGGGTTTTGGGGAAAAACTGTTTTTT
>17|NA|NA|TRBV7-9|TRBJ2-5
CASSLDLGSVSGETQYF
TGTGCCAGCAGCTTAGATCTCGGGTCAGTTTCCGGGGAGACCCAGTACTTC
>15|NA|TRBD2|TRBV6-5|TRBJ2-3
CASTEREGLPDTQYF
TGTGCCAGCACGGAGCGGGAGGGCCTACCAGATACGCAGTATTTT
>15|NA|NA|TRBV5-1|TRBJ2-6
CASSLEHSGANVLTF
TGCGCCAGCAGCTTGGAGCACTCTGGGGCCAACGTCCTGACTTTC
>15|NA|TRBD1|TRBV27|TRBJ1-2
CASSSRQGTLYGYTF
TGTGCCAGCAGTTCCCGACAGGGAACTCTCTATGGCTACACCTTC
>15|NA|NA|TRBV29-1|TRBJ1-1
CSVEGGRGQDTEAFF
TGCAGCGTTGAAGGCGGGCGGGGGCAAGACACTGAAGCTTTCTTT
>13|NA|NA|TRBV5-1|TRBJ2-7
CASSLVGPDREYF
TGCGCCAGCAGCTTGGTGGGGCCGGACCGCGAGTACTTC
>14|NA|TRBD1|TRBV4-1|TRBJ1-2
CASSQATGNYGYTF
TGCGCCAGCAGCCAAGCGACAGGGAACTATGGCTACACCTTC
>15|NA|TRBD1|TRBV9|TRBJ1-1
CASSETGVPYTEAFF
TGTGCCAGCAGCGAAACAGGGGTTCCCTACACTGAAGCTTTCTTT
>14|NA|NA|TRBV6-1|TRBJ2-7
CASSELGAFGEQYF
TGTGCCAGCAGTGAATTAGGGGCTTTCGGCGAGCAGTACTTC
>17|NA|NA|TRBV15|TRBJ2-7
CATSRDRILNYAYEQYF
TGTGCCACCAGCAGAGATAGGATCCTGAACTACGCCTACGAGCAGTACTTC
>14|NA|TRBD1|TRBV13|TRBJ2-7
CASSGTKGASEQYF
TGTGCCAGCAGCGGGACAAAGGGGGCTTCGGAGCAGTACTTC
>15|NA|TRBD1|TRBV6-6|TRBJ2-5
CASSYATGGGETQYF
TGTGCCAGCAGTTACGCTACAGGGGGAGGAGAGACCCAGTACTTC
>12|NA|NA|TRBV28|TRBJ1-4
CASTQGGGKLFF
TGTGCCAGCACACAGGGAGGGGGGAAACTGTTTTTT
>16|NA|TRBD1|TRBV6-6|TRBJ1-2
CASSTRDSPANYGYTF
TGTGCCAGCAGTACCCGGGACAGTCCAGCTAACTATGGCTACACCTTC
>12|NA|TRBD1|TRBV9|TRBJ1-2
CASQGGAYGYTF
TGTGCCAGCCAAGGGGGCGCCTACGGCTACACCTTC
>12|NA|NA|TRBV6-6|TRBJ2-1
CASSYGGNEQFF
TGTGCCAGCAGTTACGGCGGGAATGAGCAGTTCTTC
>15|NA|NA|TRBV6-1|TRBJ2-7
CASSEGTGGSYEQYF
TGTGCCAGCAGTGAAGGCACAGGTGGGTCCTACGAGCAGTACTTC
>17|NA|TRBD2|TRBV9|TRBJ2-1
CASSGNLTSGRIGEQFF
TGTGCCAGCAGCGGCAACCTAACTAGCGGGAGGATTGGTGAGCAGTTCTTC
>14|NA|NA|TRBV7-9|TRBJ1-3
CASSLAGSGNTIYF
TGTGCCAGCAGCTTAGCCGGGTCTGGAAACACCATATATTTT
>14|NA|NA|TRBV25-1|TRBJ2-2
CASSDRQVTGELFF
TGTGCCAGCAGTGATAGACAGGTCACCGGGGAGCTGTTTTTT
>15|NA|NA|TRBV9|TRBJ2-7
CASSPKSVVSYEQYF
TGTGCCAGCAGCCCTAAATCGGTCGTATCCTACGAGCAGTACTTC
>13|NA|NA|TRBV2|TRBJ2-7
CASSEAASHEQYF
TGTGCCAGCAGTGAGGCGGCGTCCCACGAGCAGTACTTC
>13|few|TRBD1|TRBV7-9|TRBJ1-2
CASSPGTVYGYTF
TGTGCCAGCAGCCCCGGGACAGTCTATGGCTACACCTTC